The next 23 T cell receptor beta chains were all read from a single sample in a study of T cell repertoires in cytomegalovirus infection. Each CDR3 protein gets one entry after TCRdb re-called the reads with MiXCR. The table lists about 240,000 distinct CDR3 sequences, under 8.5% of them singletons. The source material was PBMCs. The receptor source for this set is a human donor in good health (CMV status not recorded). Some clones in this sample may be carry-over from other donors' samples.

In its sample, this clonotype was seen many times. Sequence at one end of the junction differs from germline and may be a read error. V and J are TRBV29-1 and TRBJ1-5; D is uncertain. This CDR3 contains 15 residues. CDR1 SQVTM and CDR2 ANQGSEA come from the germline V gene. CDR3 sequence reads: CSVKERVFRHQPQHF. Written as DNA, the CDR3 is TGCAGCGTTAAAGAAAGGGTCTTCCGGCATCAGCCCCAGCATTTT.

The CDR3 here is CASSFTRNYNEQFF. The CDR3 DNA follows: TGTGCCAGCAGCTTTACTAGAAATTACAATGAGCAGTTCTTC. V and J are TRBV13 and TRBJ2-1; TRBD2 might be the D (5 bases). The CDR3 consists of 14 residues. In germline, CDR1 is PRHDT, CDR2 FYEKMQ (reference sequence). Deletions cut 3 bases from V and 4 bases from J, with 10 bases between.

This clonotype was seen repeatedly, ten times or more. This sequence joins TRBV7-2 and TRBJ2-7; D unclear. Trimming took 1 base from V and 2 from J, leaving 6 bases between them. The CDR3 consists of 13 residues. CDR1 SGHTA and CDR2 FQGNSA come from the germline V gene. The CDR3 spells CASSLGRPYEQYF. In DNA, the CDR3 is TGTGCCAGCAGCTTAGGACGGCCCTACGAGCAGTACTTC.

This chain connects TRBV10-3 to TRBJ1-3; TRBD1 is a possible D gene (5 bases). The CDR3 runs to 13 residues. V was clipped by 10 bases and J by 3 bases, with 13 bases between them. Germline CDR1 reads ENHRY; CDR2 reads SYGVKD. This CDR3 is CATLRGGGNTIYF. The CDR3 DNA is TGTGCCACCCTACGGGGGGGTGGAAACACCATATATTTT.

This clonotype was found many times. V gene TRBV28 combines with J gene TRBJ1-3; D gene unclear. The CDR3 length is 12 residues. The V gene's germline CDR1 is MDHEN and CDR2 SYDVKM. The V gene lost 3 bases and the J gene lost 6 bases, with 6 bases spanning the gap. The CDR3 region has the DNA TGTGCCAGCAGTTTCCCCCTAAACACCATATATTTT. Translation gives CASSFPLNTIYF.

The chain carries TRBV7-9 and TRBJ1-3; 7 bases map to TRBD1. Germline assignment: CDR1 SEHNR and CDR2 FQNEAQ (reference sequence). The CDR3 sequence is 16 residues long. After removal of 4 bases from V and 0 bases from J, the junction contained 6 bases not matched to a gene. DNA of the CDR3: TGTGCCAGCAGCTCAGGGGGACAAAGCTCTGGAAACACCATATATTTT. Protein: CASSSGGQSSGNTIYF.

This clonotype has ten or more counts. This rearrangement joins TRBV5-6 to TRBJ1-2; D unclear. Germline CDR1 reads SGHDT; CDR2 reads YYEEEE. The CDR3 has 12 residues. V lost 2 bases to trimming and J lost 6 bases, with 8 bases between them. This chain's CDR3 is CASSFIRDGYTF. CDR3 nucleotide sequence: TGTGCCAGCAGCTTTATTAGGGATGGCTACACCTTC. The variable domain in full, completed from reference TRBV5-6 and TRBJ1-2, reads DAGVTQSPTHLIKTRGQQVTLRCSPKSGHDTVSWYQQALGQGPQFIFQYYEEEERQRGNFPDRFSGHQFPNYSSELNVNALLLGDSALYLCASSFIRDGYTFGSGTRLTVV.

This clonotype was observed at least ten times. The chain carries TRBV28 and TRBJ1-1; a weak D match, TRBD1 (6 bases). The CDR3 totals 15 residues. Germline lookup yields CDR1 MDHEN and CDR2 SYDVKM. V lost 5 bases, J lost 0 bases, and 13 bases lay in between. In DNA form, the CDR3 reads TGTGCCAGCAGTCCATCGACAGGCATGAACACTGAAGCTTTCTTT. Its protein is CASSPSTGMNTEAFF. Full variable domain (remainder filled in from reference TRBV28 and TRBJ1-1): DVKVTQSSRYLVKRTGEKVFLECVQDMDHENMFWYRQDPGLGLRLIYFSYDVKMKEKGDIPEGYSVSREKKERFSLILESASTNQTSMYLCASSPSTGMNTEAFFGQGTRLTVV.

This clonotype was recorded many times. J is TRBJ2-2 and V is TRBV7-2; TRBD2 might be the D (5 bases). Germline V lookup: CDR1 SGHTA, CDR2 FQGNSA. V lost 1 base to trimming and J lost 5 bases, with 8 bases between them. This CDR3 comprises 14 residues. The CDR3 here is CASSLGEWTGELFF. The CDR3 DNA sequence: TGTGCCAGCAGCTTAGGGGAGTGGACCGGGGAGCTGTTTTTT.

This clonotype was counted many times. V usage is TRBV7-2 and J usage is TRBJ2-2; possibly TRBD1 for D (5 bases). Germline V gene sequence: CDR1 SGHTA, CDR2 FQGNSA. Trimming pared 5 bases from V and 3 bases from J, leaving 16 bases between. The CDR3 contains 16 residues. The CDR3 region is CASSLSPDSYTGELFF. The CDR3 region has the DNA TGTGCCAGCAGCCTAAGCCCCGACAGCTACACCGGGGAGCTGTTTTTT. Filled out from reference TRBV7-2 and TRBJ2-2, the complete variable domain reads GAGVSQSPSNKVTEKGKDVELRCDPISGHTALYWYRQSLGQGLEFLIYFQGNSAPDKSGLPSDRFSAERTGGSVSTLTIQRTQQEDSAVYLCASSLSPDSYTGELFFGEGSRLTVL.

This clonotype has a count of ten or more. CDR3 amino acids: CASSLDGGSQPQHF. CDR3 sequence (DNA): TGTGCCAGCAGCTTAGATGGAGGGAGTCAGCCCCAGCATTTT. The rearrangement uses TRBV7-2 and TRBJ1-5; D is unresolved. The germline V gene has CDR1 SGHTA and CDR2 FQGNSA. V was trimmed by 1 base and J by 6 bases, leaving 10 bases between them. This CDR3 has 14 residues.

This clonotype showed up many times. J is TRBJ2-5 and V is TRBV7-2; 10 bases are a match to TRBD2. Germline lookup yields CDR1 SGHTA and CDR2 FQGNSA. The CDR3 sequence is 16 residues long. After removal of 5 bases from V and 3 bases from J, the junction contained 9 bases not matched to a gene. The chain's CDR3 is CASSKPLGLAEETQYF. The CDR3 DNA sequence: TGTGCCAGCAGCAAACCCTTAGGACTAGCGGAAGAGACCCAGTACTTC.

This clonotype was counted only a few times. The CDR3 DNA reads TGTGCCAGCAGTTACCCCGGGCTGGGGGGCTCAACTGAAGCTTTCTTT. Its translation is CASSYPGLGGSTEAFF. This rearrangement joins TRBV6-2 or TRBV6-3 to TRBJ1-1, with a possible D match to TRBD1 (6 bases). The CDR3 covers 16 residues. From germline, CDR1 is MNHEY and CDR2 SVGEGT. With 2 bases removed from V and 5 bases from J, the gap between germline ends came to 18 bases.

There are many counts of this clonotype. The chain couples TRBV12-3 or TRBV12-4 to TRBJ1-5; 9 positions match TRBD1. Losses at the gene ends were 8 bases for V and 3 bases for J; bases not matched to a gene: 14. The CDR3 length is 17 residues. CDR3 DNA: TGTGCCAGCCGCCGGGACAGGGATGGGGATGCCAATCAGCCCCAGCATTTT. Translating it yields CASRRDRDGDANQPQHF.

This clonotype has a count of ten or more. V and J are TRBV2 and TRBJ2-6, with D possibly being TRBD1 or TRBD2 (6 bases each). Trimming removed 9 bases from V and 3 bases from J, with 15 bases in between. Germline assignment: CDR1 SNHLY and CDR2 FYNNEI. The CDR3 consists of 15 residues. The CDR3 here is CASGGGMIGANVLTF. As DNA, the CDR3 is TGTGCCAGTGGAGGGGGAATGATTGGGGCCAACGTCCTGACTTTC.

The rearrangement links TRBV5-4 to TRBJ2-5, with a possible D match to TRBD2 (5 bases). Germline V gives CDR1 SGHNT, CDR2 YYREEE (reference sequence). V lost 0 bases to trimming and J lost 3 bases, with 12 bases between them. The CDR3 covers 15 residues. The CDR3 sequence is CASSLGGKMEETQYF. The CDR3 DNA sequence: TGTGCCAGCAGCTTGGGAGGGAAAATGGAAGAGACCCAGTACTTC.

The V and J genes are TRBV9 and TRBJ2-1, with D possibly called TRBD1 or TRBD2 (5 bases each). This CDR3 has 15 amino acids. Germline CDR1 reads SGDLS; CDR2 reads YYNGEE. Trimming pared 7 bases from V and 3 bases from J, leaving 17 bases between. The CDR3 coding sequence is TGTGCCAGCGGGGGTACGGGGTCTTTCTACAATGAGCAGTTCTTC. Residues: CASGGTGSFYNEQFF.

This clonotype came up many times. The chain uses TRBV27 and TRBJ1-1; 8 bases match TRBD1. Germline-derived CDR1 and CDR2 are MNHEY and SMNVEV (reference sequence). This CDR3 has 14 residues. The V segment lost 5 bases and the J segment 3 bases; nucleotides outside the gene matches: 5. The CDR3 coding sequence is TGTGCCAGCAGTCGACAGGGGTTAGACACTGAAGCTTTCTTT. As protein: CASSRQGLDTEAFF.

In its sample, this clonotype was seen many times. The chain employs TRBV2 and TRBJ2-1, with D tentatively TRBD1 (6 bases). The V and J ends lost 0 bases and 3 bases respectively, with 12 bases between them. CDR1 and CDR2 from the germline V gene are SNHLY and FYNNEI. The CDR3 length is 16 residues. The CDR3 is CASSEAQDSRYNEQFF. Here the CDR3 DNA reads TGTGCCAGCAGTGAAGCGCAGGACAGCCGCTACAATGAGCAGTTCTTC. Combining the CDR3 with reference TRBV2 and TRBJ2-1 gives the whole variable domain EPEVTQTPSHQVTQMGQEVILRCVPISNHLYFYWYRQILGQKVEFLVSFYNNEISEKSEIFDDQFSVERPDGSNFTLKIRSTKLEDSAMYFCASSEAQDSRYNEQFFGPGTRLTVL.

The table lists this clonotype with many counts. The chain links TRBV19 to TRBJ2-7, with no clear D. Between the trimmed V and J ends, which lost 1 base and 2 bases, there was a span of 9 bases. Per germline, CDR1 LNHDA and CDR2 SQIVND (reference sequence). There are 14 residues in the CDR3. CDR3 DNA: TGTGCCAGTAGTATAGCGGACCGAGCCTACGAGCAGTACTTC. It codes for CASSIADRAYEQYF.

This clonotype was found many times. The CDR3 region is CASSQYGLVKETQYF. CDR3 nucleotide sequence: TGTGCCAGCAGCCAATATGGACTAGTCAAAGAGACCCAGTACTTC. The chain combines TRBV3-1 with TRBJ2-5; 7 bases are a match to TRBD2. The V and J ends lost 2 bases and 3 bases, in that order; junction bases with no gene match: 6. The CDR3 extends over 15 amino acids. Germline loops: CDR1 LGHDT, CDR2 YNNKEL (reference sequence).

This rearrangement joins TRBV5-6 to TRBJ1-1; no definite D call. Germline V CDR1 and CDR2: SGHDT, YYEEEE. V was pared by 5 bases and J by 1 base, with 12 bases between. CDR3 length: 14 residues. The CDR3 nucleotides read TGTGCCAGCAGGCAAGTGATTCGGAACACTGAAGCTTTCTTT. Encoded protein: CASRQVIRNTEAFF. Combining the CDR3 with reference TRBV5-6 and TRBJ1-1 gives the whole variable domain DAGVTQSPTHLIKTRGQQVTLRCSPKSGHDTVSWYQQALGQGPQFIFQYYEEEERQRGNFPDRFSGHQFPNYSSELNVNALLLGDSALYLCASRQVIRNTEAFFGQGTRLTVV.

This clonotype was found many times. This chain links TRBV5-4 with TRBJ2-5; D is uncertain. CDR3 length: 15 amino acids. V was shortened by 0 bases and J by 3 bases, with 12 bases between the two germline ends. The germline gives CDR1 SGHNT, CDR2 YYREEE (reference sequence). DNA for the CDR3: TGTGCCAGCAGCTTGGCTTCAGGCGGAAAAGAGACCCAGTACTTC. As protein: CASSLASGGKETQYF. Looking up the rest from reference TRBV5-4 and TRBJ2-5 gives the full variable domain: ETGVTQSPTHLIKTRGQQVTLRCSSQSGHNTVSWYQQALGQGPQFIFQYYREEENGRGNFPPRFSGLQFPNYSSELNVNALELDDSALYLCASSLASGGKETQYFGPGTRLLVL.